Following are 2 T cell receptor beta chains from one sample sequenced in a study of blood T cell repertoires in COVID-19. Generated by immunoSEQ multiplex PCR, the TCRdb table keeps only in-frame clones and is missing some. This sample yields roughly 220,000 clones, of which 70% to 85% are seen a single time; about 1.5% belongs to the top ten. The sequencing sample was made of peripheral blood. Source of these receptors: a woman in her thirties or forties who had recovered from COVID-19.

This chain joins TRBV5-1 and TRBJ2-3, with 7 bases that match TRBD1. In germline, CDR1 is SGHRS, CDR2 YFSETQ. This CDR3 is 15 amino acids long. With V trimmed by 4 bases and J by 7 bases, 12 bases remained unmatched. CDR3 nucleotides: TGCGCCAGCAGCATCGGGACAGTAAGGAGTTATACGCAGTATTTT. The encoded protein is CASSIGTVRSYTQYF.

V gene TRBV7-9 combines with J gene TRBJ2-5; a possible D gene is TRBD2 (6 bases). Germline V gene data show CDR1 as SEHNR and CDR2 as FQNEAQ (reference sequence). CDR3 length: 16 residues. Trimming took off 5 bases at V and 4 bases at J, with 20 bases between the two ends. The DNA of the CDR3 is TGTGCCAGCAGCCCCTCGGCGGGGCATGTGGGAGAGACCCAGTACTTC. Its translation: CASSPSAGHVGETQYF. Supplemented by reference TRBV7-9 and TRBJ2-5, the full variable domain reads DTGVSQNPRHKITKRGQNVTFRCDPISEHNRLYWYRQTLGQGPEFLTYFQNEAQLEKSRLLSDRFSAERPKGSFSTLEIQRTEQGDSAMYLCASSPSAGHVGETQYFGPGTRLLVL.